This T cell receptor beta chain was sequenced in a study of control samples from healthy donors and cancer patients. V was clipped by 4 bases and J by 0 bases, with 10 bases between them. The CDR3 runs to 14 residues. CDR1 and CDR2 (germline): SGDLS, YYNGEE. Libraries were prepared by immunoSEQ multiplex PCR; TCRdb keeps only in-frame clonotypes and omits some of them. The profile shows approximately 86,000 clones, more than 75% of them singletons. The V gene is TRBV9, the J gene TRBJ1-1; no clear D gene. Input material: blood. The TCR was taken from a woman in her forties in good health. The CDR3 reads CASSPKHLNTEAFF. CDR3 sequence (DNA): TGTGCCAGCAGCCCTAAACACTTGAACACTGAAGCTTTCTTT. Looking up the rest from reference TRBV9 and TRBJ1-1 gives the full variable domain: DSGVTQTPKHLITATGQRVTLRCSPRSGDLSVYWYQQSLDQGLQFLIQYYNGEERAKGNILERFSAQQFPDLHSELNLSSLELGDSALYFCASSPKHLNTEAFFGQGTRLTVV.